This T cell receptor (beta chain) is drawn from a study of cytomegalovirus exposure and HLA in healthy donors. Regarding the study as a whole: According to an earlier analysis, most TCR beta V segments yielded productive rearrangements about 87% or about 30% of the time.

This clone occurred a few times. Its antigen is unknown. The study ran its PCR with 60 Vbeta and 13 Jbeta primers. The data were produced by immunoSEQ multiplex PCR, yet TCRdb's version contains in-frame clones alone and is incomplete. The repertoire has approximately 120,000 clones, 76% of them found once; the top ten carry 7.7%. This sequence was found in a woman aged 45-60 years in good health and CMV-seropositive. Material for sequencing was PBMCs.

The CDR3 coding sequence is TGTGCCAGCAGCTCGATTAGCGGAGACCCCTACGAGCAGTACTTC. Residues: CASSSISGDPYEQYF. The rearrangement joins TRBV5-6 to TRBJ2-5, with D maybe TRBD2 (6 bases). The end of the DNA is better explained by TRBJ2-7, so the J call may be wrong. The CDR3 has 15 residues. Germline values: CDR1 SGHDT, CDR2 YYEEEE.